These 18 T cell receptor beta chains came from one sample sequenced in a study of cytomegalovirus exposure and HLA in healthy donors. The PCR made use of 60 Vbeta and 13 Jbeta primers. Generated by immunoSEQ multiplex PCR, the TCRdb table keeps only in-frame clones and is missing some. This repertoire shows some 110,000 clones, about four fifths found once; its top ten account for around 23%. The sample consisted of PBMCs. These receptors were obtained from a man between 25 and 39 years old in good health and CMV-seropositive.

This clone has only a few counts. CDR3: CASGQGGDGYTF. CDR3 coding DNA: TGTGCCAGCGGACAGGGCGGCGATGGCTACACCTTC. The genes are TRBV13 and TRBJ1-2, with TRBD1 identical over 8 bases. This CDR3 has 12 residues. Germline values: CDR1 PRHDT, CDR2 FYEKMQ (reference sequence). J was trimmed by 6 bases and V by 8 bases; bases with no gene match: 5.

J is TRBJ2-7 and V is TRBV6-1; TRBD1 matches at 10 bases. Germline values: CDR1 MNHNS, CDR2 SASEGT. The CDR3 sequence is 12 residues long. V shed 6 bases, J shed 7 bases, and the junction held 3 bases outside the gene matches. For the CDR3, the DNA is TGTGCCAGCAGACGGACAGGGGGTGAGCAGTACGTC. As protein: CASRRTGGEQYV.

The chain joins TRBV12-5 to TRBJ1-1; no clear D. CDR1 LGHNT and CDR2 FRNRAP come from the germline V gene. This CDR3 is 15 amino acids long. The germline V and J ends were trimmed by 0 bases and 5 bases, with 13 bases remaining between them. CDR3 nucleotide sequence: TGTGCTAGTGGTTTGGTCAGCGGCGGGCTAACTGAAGCTTTCTTT. This sequence encodes CASGLVSGGLTEAFF.

Comments on this clone: One end of the junction varies from germline; a read error may be responsible. This chain joins TRBV2 and TRBJ1-1; 11 bases are shared with TRBD1. Per germline, CDR1 SNHLY and CDR2 FYNNEI. There are 14 residues in the CDR3. In DNA form, the CDR3 reads TGTGCCAGCAAAAGGGACAGGGGGAACCCTGAAGCTTTCTTT. Protein sequence: CASKRDRGNPEAFF.

This chain uses TRBV6-1 with TRBJ1-2, with D unresolved. V lost 8 bases to trimming and J lost 4 bases, with 8 bases between them. The V gene's germline CDR1 is MNHNS and CDR2 SASEGT. The CDR3 is 11 amino acids. Here the CDR3 DNA reads TGTGCCAGCTCAGACATCTATGGCTACACCTTC. This translates into CASSDIYGYTF.

This rearrangement joins TRBV2 to TRBJ2-3; the D is unclear. The ends were cut back, 6 bases at V and 4 bases at J, with 8 bases in the middle. This CDR3 has 12 residues. From germline, CDR1 is SNHLY and CDR2 FYNNEI. The CDR3: CASRRISDTQYF. CDR3 sequence (DNA): TGTGCCAGCAGGCGGATATCAGATACGCAGTATTTT.

This clone was detected ten times or more. V is TRBV6-5 and J is TRBJ1-3, with D hard to call. This CDR3 has 14 amino acids. Germline V gene lookup returns CDR1 MNHEY and CDR2 SVGAGI. Deletions cut 4 bases from V and 3 bases from J, with 10 bases between. For the CDR3, the DNA is TGTGCCAGCAGTTTACTCGGGGATGGAAACACCATATATTTT. Translating it yields CASSLLGDGNTIYF.

The gene calls are TRBV19 and TRBJ2-7; 9 nucleotides match TRBD1. The V gene end was trimmed by 5 bases and the J gene end by 2 bases; junction bases not matched to a gene: 16. CDR1 and CDR2 (germline): LNHDA, SQIVND (reference sequence). The CDR3 length is 18 residues. In nucleotides, the CDR3 is TGTGCCAGTAGTCTCCGGGAAGCTGACAGGGGGGTCCCCTACGAGCAGTACGTC. Translated: CASSLREADRGVPYEQYV.

V usage is TRBV28 and J usage is TRBJ2-7, with a tentative D call TRBD2 (6 bases). Germline V lookup: CDR1 MDHEN, CDR2 SYDVKM. V lost 8 bases to trimming and J lost 3 bases, with 17 bases between them. The CDR3 consists of 14 residues. This CDR3 is CASQPGGDYYEQYF. CDR3 DNA sequence: TGTGCCAGCCAGCCCGGAGGGGATTACTACGAGCAGTACTTC.

This rearrangement joins TRBV28 to TRBJ1-4, with a weak D call TRBD1 (6 bases). Looked up from germline, CDR1 is MDHEN and CDR2 is SYDVKM. Trimming pared 6 bases from V and 0 bases from J, leaving 14 bases between. The CDR3 extends over 16 amino acids. This CDR3 is CASSSPRGATNEKLFF. The CDR3 DNA reads TGTGCCAGCAGCTCCCCCAGGGGAGCAACTAATGAAAAACTGTTTTTT.

The V call is TRBV2, the J call TRBJ1-3, with D possibly matching TRBD1 (5 bases). This CDR3 region has 17 residues. Germline CDR1 SNHLY, CDR2 FYNNEI. Trimming removed 2 bases from V and 0 bases from J, with 14 bases in between. CDR3 residues: CASSEMGLTASGNTIYF. The CDR3 DNA follows: TGTGCCAGCAGTGAAATGGGCCTGACAGCCTCTGGAAACACCATATATTTT.

This clone was seen more than once but under ten times. This rearrangement joins TRBV9 to TRBJ2-1, with a tentative D call TRBD1 (6 bases). V was cut by 1 base and J by 2 bases, with 13 bases left in between. Germline V lookup: CDR1 SGDLS, CDR2 YYNGEE. The length of the CDR3 is 16 residues. CDR3 region: CASSVREGTPYNEQFF. The DNA of the CDR3 is TGTGCCAGCAGCGTACGTGAGGGGACACCCTACAATGAGCAGTTCTTC.

The rearrangement links TRBV11-2 to TRBJ2-2; 9 nucleotides agree with TRBD2. The J segment lost 2 bases and the V segment lost 6 bases, leaving 10 bases of the junction unmatched. This CDR3 has 17 amino acids. Germline lookup yields CDR1 SGHAT and CDR2 FQNNGV. The CDR3 DNA is TGTGCCAGCAGGTCGAGCCCGGGACTAGCCAACACCGGGGAGCTGTTTTTT. Encoded protein: CASRSSPGLANTGELFF.

The rearrangement joins TRBV7-8 to TRBJ2-1; the D gene is possibly TRBD1 (6 bases). The CDR3 runs 16 residues. From germline, CDR1 is SGHVS and CDR2 FQNEAQ. The V end was cut by 5 bases, the J end by 4 bases, with 18 bases between. As DNA, the CDR3 is TGTGCCAGCAGCCTATACAGGGCGACGATTTACAATGAGCAGTTCTTC. Its translation: CASSLYRATIYNEQFF. Using reference TRBV7-8 and TRBJ2-1 for the parts outside the CDR3, the full variable domain is GAGVSQSPRYKVAKRGQDVALRCDPISGHVSLFWYQQALGQGPEFLTYFQNEAQLDKSGLPSDRFFAERPEGSVSTLKIQRTQQEDSAVYLCASSLYRATIYNEQFFGPGTRLTVL.

V and J are TRBV5-4 and TRBJ2-2; 15 bases fit TRBD2. The CDR3 has 17 residues. V shed 3 bases and J 6 bases; nucleotides not matched to a gene: 6. Germline loops: CDR1 SGHNT, CDR2 YYREEE (reference sequence). The CDR3 DNA sequence: TGTGCCAGCAGCTCCGGGGGACTAGCGGGAGGATCCGGGGAGCTGTTTTTT. Translated: CASSSGGLAGGSGELFF.

This clone was observed a handful of times. The chain employs TRBV2 and TRBJ2-3; maybe TRBD1 (6 bases). Germline CDR1 and CDR2: SNHLY and FYNNEI. The CDR3 spans 14 residues. Trimming took off 6 bases at V and 0 bases at J, with 10 bases between the two ends. CDR3 sequence (DNA): TGTGCCAGCAGGGAAACAGGGAGCACAGATACGCAGTATTTT. As protein: CASRETGSTDTQYF.

The V call is TRBV2, the J call TRBJ1-1; TRBD1 is a possible D gene (6 bases). Germline V gene sequence: CDR1 SNHLY, CDR2 FYNNEI. The V gene lost 6 bases and the J gene lost 3 bases, with 17 bases spanning the gap. The CDR3 runs 15 residues. CDR3 sequence: CASSLTDPGDTEAFF. The CDR3 region has the DNA TGTGCCAGCAGCCTCACAGACCCAGGGGACACTGAAGCTTTCTTT.

This clone was observed a single time. This chain connects TRBV18 to TRBJ1-6, with a tentative D call TRBD1 (5 bases). In germline, CDR1 is KGHSH, CDR2 LQKENI. Trimming removed 2 bases at V and 10 bases at J, with 12 bases between. The CDR3 has 14 residues. CDR3 sequence (DNA): TGTGCCAGCTCACCAGACAGAGACAGCTCACCCCTCCACTTT. Amino acid sequence: CASSPDRDSSPLHF.